The 27 T cell receptor beta chains below all came from one sample that was sequenced in a study of monozygotic twins with inflammatory bowel disease. TCRdb re-called the 5' RACE reads, yielding one record per CDR3 amino acid sequence without DNA. This listing includes around 40,000 distinct CDR3 sequences. Sequencing input: blood. The origin of the receptors is a human donor with ulcerative colitis or Crohn's disease, or a healthy co-twin of an affected twin (not recorded which).

This chain joins TRBV20-1 and TRBJ2-5; without DNA, the TCRdb call of TRBD2 cannot be checked. The germline gives CDR1 DFQATT, CDR2 SNEGSKA (reference sequence). CDR3 size: 15 residues. CDR3 sequence reads: CSAAVSGRAPETQYF.

The rearrangement links TRBV11-3 to TRBJ2-7; TCRdb gives TRBD2 as the D gene, but with no DNA this cannot be confirmed. The CDR3 length is 13 residues. Germline CDR1 reads SGHNT; CDR2 reads YENEEA. The CDR3 sequence: CASSSAEAYEQYF.

The gene calls are TRBV18 and TRBJ1-1; TCRdb selects TRBD1, and the lack of DNA leaves this call unchecked. The CDR3 totals 16 residues. From germline, CDR1 is KGHSH and CDR2 LQKENI. Here the CDR3 reads CASSPPPSGMNTEAFF.

CDR3 sequence: CASRRGYEQYF. V and J are TRBV6-5 and TRBJ2-7; the TRBD2 assignment by TCRdb is unverifiable without DNA. The CDR3 runs to 11 residues. Germline-derived CDR1 and CDR2 are MNHEY and SVGAGI.

The chain couples TRBV20-1 to TRBJ2-5; lacking DNA, the TRBD2 call made by TCRdb goes unchecked. CDR3 length equals 15 residues. Germline CDR1 DFQATT, CDR2 SNEGSKA (reference sequence). The chain's CDR3 is CSARDPSIPWETQYF.

This rearrangement joins TRBV11-2 to TRBJ2-5; TCRdb picks TRBD1, but there is no DNA to check that call. This CDR3 has 15 residues. Germline CDR1 and CDR2: SGHAT and FQNNGV. The CDR3 region is CASSYGTGGRETQYF.

The gene calls are TRBV2 and TRBJ2-7; the D gene TCRdb calls, TRBD1, cannot be checked with no DNA. Germline-derived CDR1 and CDR2 are SNHLY and FYNNEI. CDR3 size: 13 residues. This chain's CDR3 is CASSVGTVYEQYF.

The V and J genes are TRBV11-2 and TRBJ1-2; no DNA is available, so the TRBD1 call from TCRdb remains unchecked. CDR1 is SGHAT and CDR2 is FQNNGV in the germline V gene. The CDR3 loop spans 19 amino acids. The CDR3 here is CASSLDVGSTGSGVGGYTF.

This chain uses TRBV4-1 with TRBJ2-3. Germline lookup yields CDR1 MGHRA and CDR2 YSYEKL. The CDR3 is 13 amino acids. The chain's CDR3 is CASSQLPWDTQYF.

The J gene is TRBJ2-5, the V gene TRBV5-4; TCRdb selects TRBD2, and the lack of DNA leaves this call unchecked. CDR3 size: 15 residues. CDR1 and CDR2 (germline): SGHNT, YYREEE (reference sequence). CDR3 loop: CASSLGRAGQETQYF.

The chain is built from TRBV24-1 and TRBJ2-7; TCRdb returns TRBD1, unconfirmable since there is no DNA. Germline V gene data show CDR1 as KGHDR and CDR2 as SFDVKD. This CDR3 spans 12 amino acids. The CDR3 region is CATADRAYEQYF.

This chain uses TRBV7-2 with TRBJ2-5; TCRdb's D gene call, TRBD1, goes unchecked for lack of DNA. In germline, CDR1 is SGHTA, CDR2 FQGNSA. This CDR3 has 13 amino acids. This CDR3 reads CASQTNPGDTQYF.

The V call is TRBV5-6, the J call TRBJ2-1; with no DNA, the TCRdb D assignment of TRBD2 cannot be verified. CDR3 length: 12 residues. Germline V gene lookup returns CDR1 SGHDT and CDR2 YYEEEE. The CDR3 here is CASAGPGAEQFF.

CDR3 residues: CASSARENSGANVLTF. The rearrangement links TRBV5-1 to TRBJ2-6; TCRdb reports TRBD1, a call that lacks DNA to check it against. From germline, CDR1 is SGHRS and CDR2 YFSETQ. The CDR3 runs 16 residues.

This chain links TRBV27 with TRBJ2-3; TCRdb indicates TRBD2, and absent DNA this call remains unverified. This CDR3 spans 14 amino acids. CDR1 and CDR2 from the germline V gene are MNHEY and SMNVEV (reference sequence). The CDR3 is CAVTSGSDTDTQYF.

The J gene is TRBJ2-6, the V gene TRBV20-1. This CDR3 spans 14 amino acids. Per the germline V gene, CDR1 is DFQATT and CDR2 is SNEGSKA (reference sequence). CDR3 amino acids: CSASVHSGANVLTF.

The V call is TRBV7-6, the J call TRBJ2-6; TCRdb's D gene call, TRBD1, goes unchecked for lack of DNA. Germline-derived CDR1 and CDR2 are SGHVS and FNYEAQ. This CDR3 comprises 15 residues. The CDR3 region is CASSLAGAGANVLTF. Full variable domain (rest looked up from reference TRBV7-6 and TRBJ2-6): GAGVSQSPRYKVTKRGQDVALRCDPISGHVSLYWYRQALGQGPEFLTYFNYEAQQDKSGLPNDRFSAERPEGSISTLTIQRTEQRDSAMYRCASSLAGAGANVLTFGAGSRLTVL.

V gene TRBV10-3 combines with J gene TRBJ2-7. Per germline, CDR1 ENHRY and CDR2 SYGVKD. This CDR3 is 13 amino acids long. This CDR3 is CAISESTGYEQYF.

V gene TRBV10-3 combines with J gene TRBJ1-1; TCRdb reports TRBD1, a call that lacks DNA to check it against. The CDR3 sequence is 14 residues long. CDR1 is ENHRY and CDR2 is SYGVKD in the germline V gene. The CDR3 sequence: CATLSRTVNTEAFF.

V is TRBV18 and J is TRBJ2-2; TCRdb lists TRBD2, though no DNA is available to test this call. CDR3 length: 17 residues. Germline CDR1 reads KGHSH; CDR2 reads LQKENI. The CDR3 spells CASSPKTSYKNTGELFF. Variable domain in full (rest from reference TRBV18 and TRBJ2-2): NAGVMQNPRHLVRRRGQEARLRCSPMKGHSHVYWYRQLPEEGLKFMVYLQKENIIDESGMPKERFSAEFPKEGPSILRIQQVVRGDSAAYFCASSPKTSYKNTGELFFGEGSRLTVL.

The chain joins TRBV29-1 to TRBJ1-4; TCRdb's D gene call, TRBD1, goes unchecked for lack of DNA. Germline CDR1 SQVTM, CDR2 ANQGSEA. The CDR3 contains 14 residues. The CDR3 region is CSVGQGGSNEKLFF.

The V call is TRBV20-1, the J call TRBJ2-1; absent DNA, TCRdb's TRBD1 call cannot be checked. Germline values: CDR1 DFQATT, CDR2 SNEGSKA (reference sequence). CDR3 length: 15 amino acids. The CDR3 here is CSARSSGGLYNEQFF.

The genes are TRBV7-2 and TRBJ1-1. CDR1 is SGHTA, CDR2 FQGNSA, per germline. The CDR3 spans 11 residues. CDR3 in amino acids: CASSLTGEAFF.

This chain links TRBV9 with TRBJ1-1. The CDR3 totals 14 residues. Germline assignment: CDR1 SGDLS and CDR2 YYNGEE. CDR3 region: CASSAEAMNTEAFF.

The chain combines TRBV11-2 with TRBJ2-1; the D call from TCRdb, TRBD2, cannot be confirmed without DNA. This CDR3 has 16 amino acids. CDR1 and CDR2 (germline): SGHAT, FQNNGV. This chain's CDR3 is CASRFGLAGGYNEQFF. Variable domain in full (rest from reference TRBV11-2 and TRBJ2-1): EAGVAQSPRYKIIEKRQSVAFWCNPISGHATLYWYQQILGQGPKLLIQFQNNGVVDDSQLPKDRFSAERLKGVDSTLKIQPAKLEDSAVYLCASRFGLAGGYNEQFFGPGTRLTVL.

The genes are TRBV4-1 and TRBJ1-2; TCRdb calls TRBD1, which cannot be checked without DNA. The CDR3 totals 14 residues. The V gene's germline CDR1 is MGHRA and CDR2 YSYEKL. The CDR3 reads CASSLEDRGQGYTF.

The genes are TRBV5-4 and TRBJ1-1. Germline CDR1 SGHNT, CDR2 YYREEE (reference sequence). The CDR3 is 12 amino acids. The CDR3 spells CASSFDGLEAFF.